This T cell receptor beta chain was identified during a study of shared clonotypes between healthy human individuals. Findings and caveats of the study: It was expected that sequencing depth would affect clonotype sharing among donors.

Assay runs were performed at deep level. The data were produced by immunoSEQ multiplex PCR, yet TCRdb's version contains in-frame clones alone and is incomplete. The table shows fewer than 600,000 clones, with around 80% occurring only once. Turning to this clone: Antigen unknown.

Genomic DNA from unsorted samples was obtained from 83 million or so PBMCs (per sample). The receptor was isolated from a woman aged 40 to 49 in good health. Some clones in this sample may be carry-over from other donors' samples. Source material: PBMCs.

CDR3 nucleotides: TGTGCCATCAGTGGGGACAGGGTTGGGGCCAACGTCCTGACTTTC. This gives the protein CAISGDRVGANVLTF. The V and J genes are TRBV10-3 and TRBJ2-6; 9 nucleotides agree with TRBD1. Germline V gene data show CDR1 as ENHRY and CDR2 as SYGVKD. This CDR3 spans 15 amino acids. Trimming cost V 4 bases and J 3 bases; bases outside gene matches: 1.